The entry below gives a single T cell receptor beta chain sequence along with its context. The CDR3 runs to 15 residues. V lost 5 bases and J lost 6; bases outside the gene matches: 9. Germline values: CDR1 SGHTA, CDR2 FQGTGA. This entry comes from a study of blood T cell repertoires in COVID-19. Profiling relied on immunoSEQ multiplex PCR, and the TCRdb table lists in-frame clones only, not all of them. Of approximately 190,000 clones listed, about 88% are singletons. This TCR derives from a woman between 35 and 50 years old who had recovered from COVID-19. Sequencing was done on a sample of peripheral blood. The chain carries TRBV7-3 and TRBJ2-3; 9 positions agree with TRBD1. The DNA for the CDR3 is TGTGCCAGCAGCCGCCGGACAGGGGCAAGGGATACGCAGTATTTT. Residues: CASSRRTGARDTQYF. Together with reference TRBV7-3 and TRBJ2-3, the CDR3 gives the full variable domain: GAGVSQTPSNKVTEKGKYVELRCDPISGHTALYWYRQSLGQGPEFLIYFQGTGAADDSGLPNDRFFAVRPEGSVSTLKIQRTERGDSAVYLCASSRRTGARDTQYFGPGTRLTVL.